The next 9 T cell receptor beta chains were all read from a single sample in a study of shared clonotypes between healthy human individuals. Clones were sequenced by immunoSEQ multiplex PCR, and TCRdb holds only the in-frame ones, with some missing. The sample lists over a million clones, approximately 80% occurring once. Sequencing was carried out using memory CD4+ T cells from PBMCs. The subset here: CD45RA-negative fraction. Receptor source: a man aged 18-30 years in good health. Some clones in this sample may be carry-over from other donors' samples.

This rearrangement joins TRBV10-2 to TRBJ1-2, with 7 bases matching TRBD1. CDR3 length: 14 residues. With 6 bases clipped from V and 7 bases from J, the junction kept 11 bases outside the gene matches. The germline CDR1 and CDR2 sequences are WSHSY and SAAADI. The DNA of the CDR3 is TGCGCCAGCAGGGACACAGGGGCTCCGGCTGGCTACACCTTC. Translation gives CASRDTGAPAGYTF.

This clone was counted a few times. The chain couples TRBV29-1 to TRBJ1-1; perhaps TRBD1 as D (6 bases). Trimming shortened V by 4 bases and J by 4 bases, and 13 bases separated the two germline ends. The CDR3 extends over 13 amino acids. Germline lookup yields CDR1 SQVTM and CDR2 ANQGSEA. The CDR3 region is CSVARDTGTEAFF. The CDR3 region has the DNA TGCAGCGTTGCAAGGGACACAGGCACTGAAGCTTTCTTT.

The chain recombines TRBV6-6 with TRBJ1-1, with D maybe TRBD1 (5 bases). V was trimmed by 6 bases and J by 5 bases, leaving 13 bases between them. The CDR3 is 13 residues long. Germline V gene sequence: CDR1 MNHNY, CDR2 SVGAGI (reference sequence). CDR3 amino acids: CASSREGLTEAFF. DNA for the CDR3: TGTGCCAGCAGCCGGGAGGGGCTGACTGAAGCTTTCTTT.

The rearrangement uses TRBV19 and TRBJ2-1; tentative D call: TRBD2 (6 bases). Germline V gives CDR1 LNHDA, CDR2 SQIVND (reference sequence). CDR3 size: 14 residues. Trimming left V 4 bases short and J 6 bases short, with 13 bases between. The CDR3 sequence: CASSSDLASNEQFF. The CDR3 DNA is TGTGCCAGTAGTAGTGATCTAGCGAGCAATGAGCAGTTCTTC.

A note on this clone: This likely stems from a read error, as it lies one base from a far larger clone. V gene TRBV5-1 combines with J gene TRBJ2-7; no reliable D call. The CDR3 is 13 residues long. Germline loops: CDR1 SGHRS, CDR2 YFSETQ. The CDR3 DNA sequence: TGTGCCAGCAGCCCTAGACCTTTATACGAGCAGTACTTC. Protein product: CASSPRPLYEQYF.

This clone was seen more than once but under ten times. The chain links TRBV19 to TRBJ1-1; possibly TRBD1 for D (5 bases). V lost 5 bases to trimming and J lost 0 bases, with 13 bases between them. The germline gives CDR1 LNHDA, CDR2 SQIVND (reference sequence). CDR3 size: 15 residues. CDR3 DNA: TGTGCCAGTAGTCCCCAGGGTTCGCTGAACACTGAAGCTTTCTTT. It translates to CASSPQGSLNTEAFF.

On this clone: Different DNA sequences within this sample yield the same CDR3. The V and J genes are TRBV9 and TRBJ2-2, with D perhaps given as TRBD1 or TRBD2 (5 bases each). Germline loops: CDR1 SGDLS, CDR2 YYNGEE. The CDR3 spans 16 residues. V was shortened by 4 bases and J by 1 base, with 14 bases between the two germline ends. The CDR3 nucleotides are TGTGCCAGCAGCCCTAGGGGAGACGGGAACACCGGGGAGCTGTTTTTT. This codes for CASSPRGDGNTGELFF. Looking up the rest from reference TRBV9 and TRBJ2-2 gives the full variable domain: DSGVTQTPKHLITATGQRVTLRCSPRSGDLSVYWYQQSLDQGLQFLIQYYNGEERAKGNILERFSAQQFPDLHSELNLSSLELGDSALYFCASSPRGDGNTGELFFGEGSRLTVL.

This chain joins TRBV28 and TRBJ1-2, with a weak D call TRBD1 (6 bases). CDR3 length: 15 amino acids. V was trimmed by 5 bases and J by 3 bases, leaving 16 bases between them. CDR1 and CDR2 (germline): MDHEN, SYDVKM. CDR3 loop: CASSRPPGDDYGYTF. The CDR3 region has the DNA TGTGCCAGCAGTCGACCCCCAGGGGACGACTATGGCTACACCTTC.

The chain has TRBV28 and TRBJ1-4; a weak D match, TRBD1 (5 bases). Deletions cut 2 bases from V and 8 bases from J, with 12 bases between. The CDR3 spans 14 residues. CDR1 MDHEN and CDR2 SYDVKM come from the germline V gene. The CDR3 loop reads CASSLGGVREKLFF. CDR3 DNA sequence: TGTGCCAGCAGTTTAGGGGGAGTGAGAGAAAAACTGTTTTTT.